The sequence of this T cell receptor beta chain was determined in a study of blood T cell repertoires in COVID-19. As for the study in general: The cDNA or gDNA used as material had been derived from T cells, B-cell-depleted T cells, or PBMCs.

Per the study methods: Amplification with reference gene primers provided the estimates of nucleated cell counts. TCRdb's copy holds only in-frame clones and misses some; the assay was immunoSEQ multiplex PCR. V, J and clone size derive from that table, while D and trimming were established from the DNA sequence. The sample consists of fewer than 400,000 clones, 88% of them appearing once. CDR3 length equals 13 residues. Germline V gene data show CDR1 as MNHEY and CDR2 as SMNVEV (reference sequence). Trimming took off 3 bases at V and 7 bases at J, with 13 bases between the two ends. V is TRBV27 and J is TRBJ2-7; a possible D gene is TRBD1 (7 bases). This clonotype was sampled from a man aged 25 to 40 who had recovered from COVID-19. Sequencing was carried out using PBMCs or T cells enriched from blood (not recorded which). The CDR3 region has the DNA TGTGCCAGCAGTTTCGAGGCAGGGGGGGAGCAGTACTTC. It codes for CASSFEAGGEQYF.